This T cell receptor (beta chain) is from a study of blood T cell repertoires in COVID-19. Study summary: Whether acute or convalescent, the COVID-19 samples came from the United States, Italy and Spain. The cDNA or gDNA used as material had been derived from T cells, B-cell-depleted T cells, or PBMCs.

Original methodology: The authors estimated nucleated cell counts from reference gene primer amplification. The table came from immunoSEQ multiplex PCR; TCRdb's copy has only in-frame clones and leaves some out. V and J calls and clone size are as listed in that table; D and trimming were resolved from the DNA. Of fewer than 250,000 clones listed, approximately 80% were seen once; the top ten hold 4.7%. This TCR came from a woman aged 70-85 years with acute or convalescent COVID-19. Sequenced material: peripheral blood.

The CDR3 DNA reads as TGCGCCAGCAGCTTGGTAGACAATGAGCAGTTCTTC. Translated, it gives CASSLVDNEQFF. This rearrangement joins TRBV5-1 to TRBJ2-1; D remains unclear. The CDR3 is 12 residues long. Trimming left V 0 bases short and J 5 bases short, with 3 bases between. Germline V CDR1 and CDR2: SGHRS, YFSETQ.